Listed here are 20 T cell receptor beta chains from one sample, sequenced in a study of T cell repertoires in ileal Crohn's disease. Sequencing used immunoSEQ multiplex PCR; TCRdb keeps in-frame clones, though not all of them. The repertoire consists of 13,000 to 15,000 clones, with roughly 80% occurring once and the leading ten covering over 6%. Source material: ileal tissue. The source of these receptors is an adult with Crohn's disease.

This clone was found a few times. The chain employs TRBV5-4 and TRBJ2-2; 10 bases fit TRBD2. Trimming cost V 4 bases and J 1 base; bases outside gene matches: 7. The CDR3 has 17 residues. Germline lookup yields CDR1 SGHNT and CDR2 YYREEE (reference sequence). The CDR3 is CASSDMSSGGNTGELFF. DNA for the CDR3: TGTGCCAGCAGCGACATGTCTAGCGGGGGGAACACCGGGGAGCTGTTTTTT.

V and J are TRBV6-5 and TRBJ1-4; D not resolved. This CDR3 is built from 14 residues. From germline, CDR1 is MNHEY and CDR2 SVGAGI. V gave up 2 bases and J gave up 5 bases, with 9 bases separating them. CDR3 sequence: CASSYGGGNEKLFF. CDR3 DNA: TGTGCCAGCAGTTACGGCGGAGGGAATGAAAAACTGTTTTTT.

The chain carries TRBV11-2 and TRBJ2-1; TRBD2 agrees at 8 bases. Germline values: CDR1 SGHAT, CDR2 FQNNGV. This CDR3 is built from 16 residues. V lost 5 bases, J lost 4 bases, and 10 bases stayed unmatched. CDR3 sequence reads: CASSRRQVAGYNEQFF. CDR3 sequence (DNA): TGTGCCAGCAGCCGTCGACAGGTAGCGGGATACAATGAGCAGTTCTTC. Full variable domain (remainder filled in from reference TRBV11-2 and TRBJ2-1): EAGVAQSPRYKIIEKRQSVAFWCNPISGHATLYWYQQILGQGPKLLIQFQNNGVVDDSQLPKDRFSAERLKGVDSTLKIQPAKLEDSAVYLCASSRRQVAGYNEQFFGPGTRLTVL.

Worth noting for this clone: The junction shows a germline mismatch at one end, possibly a read error. The rearrangement uses TRBV7-7 and TRBJ2-1; 11 bases match TRBD2. The CDR3 sequence is 14 residues long. Germline CDR1 reads SSHAT; CDR2 reads FNYEAQ (reference sequence). CDR3 in amino acids: CASSLAGGRNEQFF. CDR3 bases: TGTGCTAGCAGCTTAGCGGGGGGGCGTAATGAGCAGTTCTTC.

The V call is TRBV5-1, the J call TRBJ1-4, with 9 nucleotides matching TRBD1. The CDR3 spans 14 residues. Germline V gene lookup returns CDR1 SGHRS and CDR2 YFSETQ. Trimming cost V 0 bases and J 7 bases; bases outside gene matches: 1. CDR3 coding DNA: TGCGCCAGCAGCTTGGTGGACAGGGGTGAAAAACTGTTTTTT. It codes for CASSLVDRGEKLFF.

By its share, this clone is medium-sized. The gene calls are TRBV7-9 and TRBJ1-2, with a weak D call TRBD1 (6 bases). The V end lost 5 bases, the J end lost 5 bases, and 18 bases lay between the germline ends. The CDR3 totals 15 residues. Germline V gene data show CDR1 as SEHNR and CDR2 as FQNEAQ (reference sequence). CDR3 sequence (DNA): TGTGCCAGCAGCGGGTTGGGGGCGCGGATTTATGGCTACACCTTC. Translation gives CASSGLGARIYGYTF.

A single count supports this clone. The gene calls are TRBV27 and TRBJ1-2; a possible D gene is TRBD1 (5 bases). Trimming took off 5 bases at V and 2 bases at J, with 6 bases between the two ends. This CDR3 is built from 12 residues. The germline V gene encodes CDR1 MNHEY and CDR2 SMNVEV (reference sequence). CDR3 sequence: CASSRGNYGYTF. The CDR3 nucleotides are TGTGCCAGCAGTCGGGGGAACTATGGCTACACCTTC.

The chain couples TRBV6-5 to TRBJ2-7, with D possibly being TRBD2 (5 bases). CDR1 MNHEY and CDR2 SVGAGI come from the germline V gene. V lost 2 bases and J lost 0, with 14 bases in between. This CDR3 is built from 16 residues. CDR3 region: CASSYRRSGSSYEQYF. Here the CDR3 DNA reads TGTGCCAGCAGTTACAGGCGGTCTGGGAGCTCCTACGAGCAGTACTTC.

This chain joins TRBV29-1 and TRBJ2-2, with 8 bases aligning to TRBD1. Germline trimming cut 0 bases from V and 10 bases from J; bases unmatched to any gene: 7. Per germline, CDR1 SQVTM and CDR2 ANQGSEA. The CDR3 has 14 residues. The CDR3 region has the DNA TGCAGCGTTGAAGATCAGGGGGCGCGAGAGGAGCTGTTTTTT. This encodes CSVEDQGAREELFF.

This rearrangement joins TRBV6-1 to TRBJ2-7; weak D call: TRBD1 (5 bases). Trimming stripped 6 bases from V and 1 base from J, with 10 bases between. This CDR3 region has 13 residues. CDR1 and CDR2 from the germline V gene are MNHNS and SASEGT. The CDR3 region is CASRMTVSYEQYF. Written as DNA, the CDR3 is TGTGCCAGCAGGATGACAGTTTCCTACGAGCAGTACTTC.

The V call is TRBV19, the J call TRBJ1-2; 7 bases align to TRBD1. This CDR3 region has 14 residues. Germline CDR1 is LNHDA and CDR2 is SQIVND (reference sequence). V lost 5 bases and J lost 4; bases outside the gene matches: 7. The CDR3 sequence: CASSVTGVPYGYTF. The CDR3 DNA reads as TGTGCCAGTAGTGTCACAGGGGTCCCCTATGGCTACACCTTC. Using reference TRBV19 and TRBJ1-2 for the parts outside the CDR3, the full variable domain is DGGITQSPKYLFRKEGQNVTLSCEQNLNHDAMYWYRQDPGQGLRLIYYSQIVNDFQKGDIAEGYSVSREKKESFPLTVTSAQKNPTAFYLCASSVTGVPYGYTFGSGTRLTVV.

The V gene is TRBV6-1, the J gene TRBJ2-1; possible D gene TRBD2, 6 bases. Germline CDR1 MNHNS, CDR2 SASEGT. The ends were cut back, 8 bases at V and 4 bases at J, with 12 bases in the middle. The CDR3 covers 13 residues. The CDR3 bases are TGTGCCAGCGATACCGGGACTTACAATGAGCAGTTCTTC. Its translation is CASDTGTYNEQFF.

This clone turned up a few times. The rearrangement uses TRBV9 and TRBJ1-3; 7 bases are shared with TRBD1. Germline CDR1 SGDLS, CDR2 YYNGEE. The CDR3 contains 14 residues. V trimming: 3 bases; J trimming: 4 bases; junction bases outside the gene matches: 4. DNA for the CDR3: TGTGCCAGCAGCGCCGGGACAGCAGGAAACACCATATATTTT. Translating it yields CASSAGTAGNTIYF. Combining the CDR3 with reference TRBV9 and TRBJ1-3 gives the whole variable domain DSGVTQTPKHLITATGQRVTLRCSPRSGDLSVYWYQQSLDQGLQFLIQYYNGEERAKGNILERFSAQQFPDLHSELNLSSLELGDSALYFCASSAGTAGNTIYFGEGSWLTVV.

The V gene is TRBV11-2, the J gene TRBJ2-7; 13 bases agree with TRBD2. The CDR3 has 16 amino acids. Germline V gives CDR1 SGHAT, CDR2 FQNNGV. Trimming at V came to 5 bases and at J to 3 bases, leaving 7 bases not matched to a gene. CDR3 sequence: CASSQGTSGTYYEQYF. The DNA for the CDR3 is TGTGCCAGCAGCCAAGGGACTAGCGGGACCTACTACGAGCAGTACTTC.

V gene TRBV11-2 combines with J gene TRBJ2-3; TRBD2 agrees at 16 bases. After removal of 3 bases from V and 5 bases from J, the junction contained 5 bases not matched to a gene. Germline lookup yields CDR1 SGHAT and CDR2 FQNNGV. This CDR3 is 17 amino acids long. Here the CDR3 DNA reads TGTGCCAGCAGCTTGGGGACTAGCGGGGGGGCGAGAGATACGCAGTATTTT. Its protein is CASSLGTSGGARDTQYF.

V usage is TRBV30 and J usage is TRBJ2-7, with TRBD1 matching over 10 bases. Germline V gene lookup returns CDR1 GTSNPN and CDR2 SVGIG (reference sequence). CDR3 length: 15 amino acids. V lost 3 bases, J lost 1 base, and 6 bases stayed unmatched. The CDR3 protein is CAWSAGTGASYEQYF. CDR3 nucleotide sequence: TGTGCCTGGAGCGCCGGGACAGGGGCGTCCTACGAGCAGTACTTC. Combining the CDR3 with reference TRBV30 and TRBJ2-7 gives the whole variable domain SQTIHQWPATLVQPVGSPLSLECTVEGTSNPNLYWYRQAAGRGLQLLFYSVGIGQISSEVPQNLSASRPQDRQFILSSKKLLLSDSGFYLCAWSAGTGASYEQYFGPGTRLTVT.

The chain uses TRBV6-6 and TRBJ1-2; maybe TRBD1 (5 bases). V lost 8 bases and J 2 bases, leaving 12 bases between the germline ends. This CDR3 has 13 residues. The germline gives CDR1 MNHNY, CDR2 SVGAGI (reference sequence). The CDR3 bases are TGTGCCAGCGGGTCGGGGGTGAACTATGGCTACACCTTC. Translation: CASGSGVNYGYTF.

The chain uses TRBV11-2 and TRBJ2-2; D possibly corresponds to TRBD2 (5 bases). The CDR3 consists of 14 residues. Germline V gene lookup returns CDR1 SGHAT and CDR2 FQNNGV. V lost 3 bases and J lost 7, with 12 bases in between. The CDR3 loop reads CASSFNRGSGELFF. CDR3 DNA: TGTGCCAGCAGCTTTAACCGAGGGAGCGGGGAGCTGTTTTTT.

The chain combines TRBV30 with TRBJ2-6; 11 nucleotides agree with TRBD1. The CDR3 consists of 18 residues. Per germline, CDR1 GTSNPN and CDR2 SVGIG (reference sequence). With 0 bases clipped from V and 0 bases from J, the junction kept 4 bases outside the gene matches. Written as DNA, the CDR3 is TGTGCCTGGAGTGTACGGACAGGGGGCCCCTCTGGGGCCAACGTCCTGACTTTC. It is translated as CAWSVRTGGPSGANVLTF.

V and J are TRBV6-5 and TRBJ2-3, with D perhaps matching TRBD1 (5 bases). The CDR3 length is 14 residues. V lost 3 bases to trimming and J lost 3 bases, with 10 bases between them. Looked up from germline, CDR1 is MNHEY and CDR2 is SVGAGI. Here the CDR3 reads CASSYRQGTDTQYF. DNA for the CDR3: TGTGCCAGCAGTTATCGGCAGGGTACAGATACGCAGTATTTT.